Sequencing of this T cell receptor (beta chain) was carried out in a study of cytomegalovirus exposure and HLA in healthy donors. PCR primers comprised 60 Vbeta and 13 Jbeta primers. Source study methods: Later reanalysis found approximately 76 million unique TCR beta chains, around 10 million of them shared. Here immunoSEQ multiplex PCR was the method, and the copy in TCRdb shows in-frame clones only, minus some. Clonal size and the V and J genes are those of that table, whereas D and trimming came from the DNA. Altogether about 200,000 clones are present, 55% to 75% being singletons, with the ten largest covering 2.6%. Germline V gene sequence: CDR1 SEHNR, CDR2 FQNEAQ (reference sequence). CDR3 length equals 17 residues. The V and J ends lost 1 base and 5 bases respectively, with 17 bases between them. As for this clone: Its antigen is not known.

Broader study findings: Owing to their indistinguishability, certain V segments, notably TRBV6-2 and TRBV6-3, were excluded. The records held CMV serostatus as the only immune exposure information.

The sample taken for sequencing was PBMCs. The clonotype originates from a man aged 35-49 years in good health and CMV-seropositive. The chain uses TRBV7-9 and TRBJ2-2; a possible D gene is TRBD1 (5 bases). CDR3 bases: TGTGCCAGCAGCTTAGGATTGGGGCTTGGTCGGACCGGGGAGCTGTTTTTT. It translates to CASSLGLGLGRTGELFF.